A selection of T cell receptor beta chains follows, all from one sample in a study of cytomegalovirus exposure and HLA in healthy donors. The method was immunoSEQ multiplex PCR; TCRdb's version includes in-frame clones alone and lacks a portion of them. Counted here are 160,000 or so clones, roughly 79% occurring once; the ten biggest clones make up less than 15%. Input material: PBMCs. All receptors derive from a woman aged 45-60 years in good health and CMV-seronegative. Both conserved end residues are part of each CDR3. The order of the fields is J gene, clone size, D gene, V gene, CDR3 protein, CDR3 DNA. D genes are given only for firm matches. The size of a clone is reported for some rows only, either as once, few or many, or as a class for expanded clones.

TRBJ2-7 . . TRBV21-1 CASNFSKRHGTGSYEQYF TGTGCCAGCAACTTCTCTAAAAGGCATGGGACAGGCTCCTACGAGCAGTACTTC
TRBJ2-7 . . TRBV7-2 CASGKALADYEQYF TGTGCCAGCGGTAAAGCACTAGCAGATTACGAGCAGTACTTC
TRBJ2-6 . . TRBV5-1 CASSLDGVGANVLTF TGCGCCAGCAGTCTTGACGGGGTTGGGGCCAACGTCCTGACTTTC
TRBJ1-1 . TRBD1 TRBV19 CASSPKRQGRNTEAFF TGTGCCAGTAGTCCAAAAAGACAGGGGAGGAACACTGAAGCTTTCTTT
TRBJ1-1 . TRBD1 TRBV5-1 CASSLAPGQGAPEAFF TGCGCCAGCAGCTTGGCGCCTGGGCAGGGGGCACCTGAAGCTTTCTTT
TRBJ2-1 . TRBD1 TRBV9 CASSGTKGGPYNEQFF TGTGCCAGCAGTGGAACGAAAGGGGGCCCCTACAATGAGCAGTTCTTC
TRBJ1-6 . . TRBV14 CASSQAGVNNSPLHF TGTGCCAGCAGCCAAGCAGGGGTAAATAATTCACCCCTCCACTTT
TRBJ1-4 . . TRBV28 CASTLGGFGGNEKLFF TGTGCCAGCACCCTGGGAGGCTTCGGTGGTAATGAAAAACTGTTTTTT
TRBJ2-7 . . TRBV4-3 CASSQESGSSYEQYF TGCGCCAGCAGCCAAGAAAGCGGCAGCTCCTACGAGCAGTACTTC
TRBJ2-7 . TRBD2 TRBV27 CASSPGTSGLGEQYF TGTGCCAGCAGTCCCGGGACTAGCGGGCTTGGGGAGCAGTACTTC
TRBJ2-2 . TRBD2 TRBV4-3 CASSQEFGAGGLNTGELFF TGCGCCAGCAGCCAAGAGTTTGGAGCGGGGGGTCTTAACACCGGGGAGCTGTTTTTT
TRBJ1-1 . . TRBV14 CASSQALRGAYTEAFF TGTGCCAGCAGCCAAGCTCTCCGGGGGGCGTACACTGAAGCTTTCTTT
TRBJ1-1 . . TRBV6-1 CASSPQGRNTEAFF TGTGCCAGCAGTCCACAGGGAAGAAACACTGAAGCTTTCTTT
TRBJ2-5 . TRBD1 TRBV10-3 CAISAGTGLGETQYF TGTGCCATCAGTGCGGGGACAGGTCTAGGAGAGACCCAGTACTTC
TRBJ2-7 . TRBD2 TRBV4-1 CASSQDWSGGAYEQYF TGCGCCAGCAGCCAAGATTGGAGCGGGGGGGCCTACGAGCAGTACTTC
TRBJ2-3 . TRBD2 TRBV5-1 CASSPGLDSTDTQYF TGCGCCAGCAGCCCAGGACTAGATAGCACAGATACGCAGTATTTT
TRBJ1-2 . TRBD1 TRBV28 CASSDDGTGGYGYTF TGTGCCAGCAGTGACGACGGGACAGGGGGTTATGGCTACACCTTC
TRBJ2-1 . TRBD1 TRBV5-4 CASSKTGEHEQFF TGTGCCAGCAGCAAAACAGGGGAACATGAGCAGTTCTTC
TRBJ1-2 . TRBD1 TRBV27 CASSPGTGSYGYTF TGTGCCAGCAGTCCCGGGACAGGGAGCTATGGCTACACCTTC
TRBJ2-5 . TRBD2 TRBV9 CASSAGGGPQETQYF TGTGCCAGCAGCGCCGGGGGGGGGCCGCAAGAGACCCAGTACTTC
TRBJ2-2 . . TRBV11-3 CASSPSNTGELFF TGTGCCAGCAGCCCATCGAACACCGGGGAGCTGTTTTTT
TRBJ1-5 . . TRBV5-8 CASSRGGSNQPQHF TGTGCCAGCAGCCGGGGAGGGAGCAATCAGCCCCAGCATTTT
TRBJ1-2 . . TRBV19 CASSIHQAVGYGYTF TGTGCCAGTAGTATACACCAAGCTGTTGGTTATGGCTACACCTTC
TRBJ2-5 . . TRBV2 CASVWTAGQVETQYF TGTGCCAGCGTCTGGACAGCCGGGCAGGTAGAGACCCAGTACTTC
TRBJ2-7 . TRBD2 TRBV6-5 CASSYAQTSYYEQYF TGTGCCAGCAGTTACGCCCAGACTAGCTACTACGAGCAGTACTTC
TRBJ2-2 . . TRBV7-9 CASSFLGAAVTGELFF TGTGCCAGCAGCTTTTTGGGGGCAGCCGTTACCGGGGAGCTGTTTTTT
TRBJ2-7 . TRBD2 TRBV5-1 CASARGGSSSEQYF TGCGCCAGCGCCAGAGGCGGGAGCTCCTCCGAGCAGTACTTC
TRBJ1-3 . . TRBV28 CASSLVSSPSTIYF TGTGCCAGCAGTTTAGTATCAAGCCCAAGTACCATATATTTT
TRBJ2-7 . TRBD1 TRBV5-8 CASRVGQGIYEQYF TGTGCCAGCAGGGTGGGACAGGGGATTTACGAGCAGTACTTC
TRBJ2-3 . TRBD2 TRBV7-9 CASRLLAGTLDTQYF TGTGCCAGCAGATTACTAGCGGGGACGCTAGATACGCAGTATTTT
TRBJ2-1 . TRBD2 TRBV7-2 CASTLAAEQFF TGTGCCAGCACCCTAGCGGCTGAGCAGTTCTTC
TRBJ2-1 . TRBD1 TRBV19 CASTADRGNEQFF TGTGCCAGTACTGCTGACAGGGGCAATGAGCAGTTCTTC
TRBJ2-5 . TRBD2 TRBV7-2 CASRLAGGGETQYF TGTGCCAGCAGACTAGCGGGAGGAGGAGAGACCCAGTACTTC
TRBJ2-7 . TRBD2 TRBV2 CATSAGRASASYEQYF TGTGCCACGTCTGCCGGGAGGGCCTCAGCTTCCTACGAGCAGTACTTC
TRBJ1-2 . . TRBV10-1 CAGSESPTDLAYTF TGCGCCGGCAGTGAGTCACCGACTGACCTTGCCTACACCTTC
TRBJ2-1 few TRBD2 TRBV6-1 CATRPGLAPHNEQFF TGTGCCACCCGCCCGGGACTAGCGCCTCACAATGAGCAGTTCTTC
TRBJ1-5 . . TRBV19 CASSPNSNGNQPQHF TGTGCCAGTAGTCCCAATAGTAATGGCAATCAGCCCCAGCATTTT
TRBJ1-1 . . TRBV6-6 CASSSGGLSTEAFF TGTGCCAGCAGTTCGGGGGGCTTGAGCACTGAAGCTTTCTTT
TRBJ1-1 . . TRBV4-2 CASSQVLSQGEVFGAFF TGTGCCAGCAGCCAAGTCCTCTCCCAGGGCGAGGTCTTTGGTGCTTTCTTT
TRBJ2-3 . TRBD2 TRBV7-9 CASSSTSGRTDTQYF TGTGCCAGCAGCTCAACTAGCGGGAGGACAGATACGCAGTATTTT
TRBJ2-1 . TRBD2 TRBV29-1 CSVEGLAGGDEQFF TGCAGCGTTGAAGGGCTAGCGGGGGGGGATGAGCAGTTCTTC
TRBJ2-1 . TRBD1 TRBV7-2 CASSLSGTAYNEQFF TGTGCCAGCAGCTTAAGTGGGACAGCTTACAATGAGCAGTTCTTC
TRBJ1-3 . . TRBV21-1 CASMLTGPNSGNTIYF TGTGCCAGCATGCTGACAGGGCCGAATTCTGGAAACACCATATATTTT
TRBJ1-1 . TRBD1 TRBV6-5 CATDREQNTEAFF TGTGCCACCGACAGGGAACAGAACACTGAAGCTTTCTTT
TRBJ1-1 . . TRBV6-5 CASSHRQFEAFF TGTGCCAGCAGTCATCGACAGTTTGAAGCTTTCTTT
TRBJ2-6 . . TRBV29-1 CSVPRSGANVLTF TGCAGCGTTCCTCGCTCTGGGGCCAACGTCCTGACTTTC
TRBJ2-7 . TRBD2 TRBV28 CASSTSGLAGGFEQYF TGTGCCAGCAGTACGTCAGGACTAGCGGGAGGTTTCGAGCAGTACTTC
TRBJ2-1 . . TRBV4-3 CASSPSRMGEQFF TGCGCCAGCAGCCCTAGTAGAATGGGTGAGCAGTTCTTC
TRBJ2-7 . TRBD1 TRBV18 CASSPGTEVEQYF TGTGCCAGCTCACCCGGGACAGAGGTCGAGCAGTACTTC
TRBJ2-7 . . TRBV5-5 CASSLLSRAYEQYF TGTGCCAGCAGCTTGTTGTCCAGGGCCTACGAGCAGTACTTC
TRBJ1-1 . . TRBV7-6 CASSLARRQGRNTEAFF TGTGCCAGCAGCTTAGCAAGAAGGCAGGGGAGGAACACTGAAGCTTTCTTT
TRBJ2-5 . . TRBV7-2 CASSPRPSPETQYF TGTGCCAGCAGCCCAAGACCTAGCCCAGAGACCCAGTACTTC
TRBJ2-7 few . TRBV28 CASSFGSAGSYEQYF TGTGCCAGCAGTTTCGGGAGTGCCGGGTCCTACGAGCAGTACTTC
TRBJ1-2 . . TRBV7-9 CASSFPGIPKGGYTF TGTGCCAGCAGCTTTCCAGGGATCCCTAAGGGTGGCTACACCTTC
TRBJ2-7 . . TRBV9 CASSAGTLSYEQYF TGTGCCAGCAGCGCTGGGACTCTTTCCTACGAGCAGTACTTC
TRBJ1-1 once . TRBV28 CASSASIEVTEAFF TGTGCCAGCAGTGCCAGCATCGAGGTCACTGAAGCTTTCTTT
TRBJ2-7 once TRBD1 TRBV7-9 CASGRTGGTYEQYF TGTGCCAGCGGTAGGACAGGGGGTACCTACGAGCAGTACTTC
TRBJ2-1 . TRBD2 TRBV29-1 CSPRIRGGANEQFF TGCAGCCCGAGGATTCGCGGGGGGGCCAATGAGCAGTTCTTC